Included here is one T cell receptor beta chain sequence, with context. This entry comes from a study of human T cells and chemical hapten exposure. Unique molecular identifiers were attached to individual cDNA molecules during library preparation. TCRdb processed the RACE reads anew with MiXCR; each CDR3 protein has one entry. The sample has approximately 350,000 distinct CDR3 sequences; around 7% are singletons. Time point reported: patch test 1, 2 weeks after DPC sensitization. Treatment described: therapeutic diphenylcyclopropenone sensitization with weekly scalp DPC. Trimming cost V 7 bases and J 4 bases, with 6 bases left between them. The CDR3 is 10 amino acids. Germline V gives CDR1 SGDLS, CDR2 YYNGEE.

The source material was whole blood, sampled in connection with sensitization to the hapten diphenylcyclopropenone (DPC). The TCR was taken from a woman aged 18-30 years with alopecia areata. Some clones in this sample may be carry-over from other donors' samples. This chain connects TRBV9 to TRBJ2-7; D remains unclear. The CDR3 reads CASPKYEQYF. The CDR3 nucleotides are TGTGCCAGCCCCAAGTACGAGCAGTACTTC.